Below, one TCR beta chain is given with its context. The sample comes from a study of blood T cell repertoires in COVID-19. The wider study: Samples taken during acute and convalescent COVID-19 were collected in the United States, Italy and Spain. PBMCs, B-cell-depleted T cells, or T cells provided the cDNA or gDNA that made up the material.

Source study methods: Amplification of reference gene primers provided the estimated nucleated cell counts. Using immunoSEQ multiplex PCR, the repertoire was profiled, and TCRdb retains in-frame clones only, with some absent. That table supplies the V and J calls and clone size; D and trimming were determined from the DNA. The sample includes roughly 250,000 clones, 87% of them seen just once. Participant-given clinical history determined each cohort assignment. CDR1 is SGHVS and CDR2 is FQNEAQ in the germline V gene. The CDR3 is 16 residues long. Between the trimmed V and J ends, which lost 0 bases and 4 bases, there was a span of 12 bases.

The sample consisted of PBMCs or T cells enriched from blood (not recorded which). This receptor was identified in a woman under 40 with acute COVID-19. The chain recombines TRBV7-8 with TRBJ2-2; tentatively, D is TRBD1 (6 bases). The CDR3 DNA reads TGTGCCAGCAGCTTAGCTTTGGGACATAGCACCGGGGAGCTGTTTTTT. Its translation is CASSLALGHSTGELFF.